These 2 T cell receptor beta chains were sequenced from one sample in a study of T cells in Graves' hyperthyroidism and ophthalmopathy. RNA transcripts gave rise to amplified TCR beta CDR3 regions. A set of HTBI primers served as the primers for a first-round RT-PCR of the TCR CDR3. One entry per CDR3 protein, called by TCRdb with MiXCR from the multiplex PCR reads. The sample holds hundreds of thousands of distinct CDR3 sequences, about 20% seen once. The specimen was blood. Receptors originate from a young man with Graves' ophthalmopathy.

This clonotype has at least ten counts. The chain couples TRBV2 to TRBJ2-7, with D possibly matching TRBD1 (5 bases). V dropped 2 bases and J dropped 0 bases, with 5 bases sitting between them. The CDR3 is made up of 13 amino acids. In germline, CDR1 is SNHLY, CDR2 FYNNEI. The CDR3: CASSERGSYEQYF. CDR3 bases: TGTGCCAGCAGTGAAAGGGGCTCCTACGAGCAGTACTTC.

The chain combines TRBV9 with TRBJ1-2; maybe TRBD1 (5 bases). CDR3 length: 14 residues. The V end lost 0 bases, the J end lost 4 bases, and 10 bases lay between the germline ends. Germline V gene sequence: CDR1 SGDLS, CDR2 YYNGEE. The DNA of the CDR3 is TGTGCCAGCAGCGTAGAGGCAGGGTTCTATGGCTACACCTTC. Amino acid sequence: CASSVEAGFYGYTF.